This is a list of T cell receptor beta chains from one sample in a study of blood T cell repertoires in COVID-19. TCRdb's table, derived via immunoSEQ multiplex PCR, lists solely in-frame clones and lacks some. The sample has 95,000 to 150,000 clones, roughly 72% seen once. The sequenced sample consisted of peripheral blood. These receptors all come from a man at least 80 years old with COVID-19, enrolled during active disease. Both conserved end residues are part of each CDR3. Fields, in order: J gene, D gene, clone size, V gene, CDR3 protein, CDR3 DNA. A D gene is named only where the DNA matches it firmly. Rows give clone size only sometimes, using once, few, many, or a class for an expanded clone.

J gene: TRBJ2-3
D gene: TRBD2
clone size: NA
V gene: TRBV27
CDR3 protein: CASSLRSSGGGTDTQYF
CDR3 DNA: TGTGCCAGCAGTTTGCGATCTTCGGGGGGGGGCACAGATACGCAGTATTTT

J gene: TRBJ2-3
D gene: NA
clone size: NA
V gene: TRBV5-1
CDR3 protein: CASSLRQGGTDTQYF
CDR3 DNA: TGCGCCAGCAGCTTGAGGCAGGGGGGAACAGATACGCAGTATTTT

J gene: TRBJ1-6
D gene: NA
clone size: NA
V gene: TRBV6-6
CDR3 protein: CAGGYSPLHF
CDR3 DNA: TGTGCCGGGGGGTATTCACCCCTCCACTTT

J gene: TRBJ2-3
D gene: NA
clone size: NA
V gene: TRBV5-5
CDR3 protein: CASSSPLATDTQYF
CDR3 DNA: TGTGCCAGCAGCTCACCCCTGGCCACAGATACGCAGTATTTT

J gene: TRBJ2-1
D gene: NA
clone size: NA
V gene: TRBV24-1
CDR3 protein: CATTYYNEQFF
CDR3 DNA: TGTGCCACCACCTACTACAATGAGCAGTTCTTC

J gene: TRBJ2-3
D gene: TRBD2
clone size: NA
V gene: TRBV5-4
CDR3 protein: CASSQLAGADTQYF
CDR3 DNA: TGTGCCAGCAGCCAACTAGCGGGAGCAGATACGCAGTATTTT

J gene: TRBJ2-2
D gene: NA
clone size: many
V gene: TRBV28
CDR3 protein: CASSLLGEPGELFF
CDR3 DNA: TGTGCCAGCAGTTTATTAGGGGAACCCGGGGAGCTGTTTTTT

J gene: TRBJ1-2
D gene: NA
clone size: NA
V gene: TRBV6-5
CDR3 protein: CASSTNRVHGYTF
CDR3 DNA: TGTGCCAGCAGTACAAACAGGGTCCATGGCTACACCTTC

J gene: TRBJ1-3
D gene: NA
clone size: NA
V gene: TRBV3-1/TRBV3-2
CDR3 protein: CASSQDSGSGNTIYF
CDR3 DNA: TGTGCCAGCAGCCAAGATTCAGGCTCTGGAAACACCATATATTTT

J gene: TRBJ2-6
D gene: TRBD1
clone size: NA
V gene: TRBV29-1
CDR3 protein: CSVGDRGSGANVLTF
CDR3 DNA: TGCAGCGTTGGGGACAGGGGGTCTGGGGCCAACGTCCTGACTTTC

J gene: TRBJ2-2
D gene: TRBD1
clone size: once
V gene: TRBV7-9
CDR3 protein: CASSQRDSPTGELFF
CDR3 DNA: TGTGCCAGCAGCCAACGGGACAGCCCCACCGGGGAGCTGTTTTTT

J gene: TRBJ1-2
D gene: NA
clone size: few
V gene: TRBV29-1
CDR3 protein: CSVEPANYGYTF
CDR3 DNA: TGCAGCGTTGAGCCAGCTAACTATGGCTACACCTTC

J gene: TRBJ2-1
D gene: NA
clone size: NA
V gene: TRBV13
CDR3 protein: CASSPRDGSYNEQFF
CDR3 DNA: TGTGCCAGCAGCCCTAGAGATGGCTCTTACAATGAGCAGTTCTTC

J gene: TRBJ2-1
D gene: TRBD1
clone size: NA
V gene: TRBV28
CDR3 protein: CASIKDRGYNEQFF
CDR3 DNA: TGTGCCAGCATTAAGGACAGGGGCTACAATGAGCAGTTCTTC

J gene: TRBJ2-3
D gene: NA
clone size: NA
V gene: TRBV7-2
CDR3 protein: CASSLAGAHTDTQYF
CDR3 DNA: TGTGCCAGCAGCTTAGCAGGGGCCCACACAGATACGCAGTATTTT

J gene: TRBJ1-2
D gene: NA
clone size: NA
V gene: TRBV7-2
CDR3 protein: CASSPDSGRYTF
CDR3 DNA: TGTGCCAGCAGCCCGGACAGCGGACGCTACACCTTC

J gene: TRBJ2-7
D gene: NA
clone size: once
V gene: TRBV28
CDR3 protein: CASSFDWRTRSYEQYF
CDR3 DNA: TGTGCCAGCAGTTTTGATTGGAGGACCCGTTCCTACGAGCAGTACTTC

J gene: TRBJ1-2
D gene: NA
clone size: NA
V gene: TRBV6-5
CDR3 protein: CASSFGDYGYTF
CDR3 DNA: TGTGCCAGCAGTTTCGGGGACTATGGCTACACCTTC

J gene: TRBJ2-7
D gene: NA
clone size: NA
V gene: TRBV15
CDR3 protein: CATSRGTSPNNYEQYF
CDR3 DNA: TGTGCCACCAGCAGGGGTACTAGCCCAAACAACTACGAGCAGTACTTC

J gene: TRBJ1-1
D gene: NA
clone size: NA
V gene: TRBV18
CDR3 protein: CASSLHREEAFF
CDR3 DNA: TGTGCCAGCTCACTCCACAGGGAGGAAGCTTTCTTT

J gene: TRBJ1-1
D gene: NA
clone size: NA
V gene: TRBV19
CDR3 protein: CASSIDLRNTEAFF
CDR3 DNA: TGTGCCAGTAGTATAGATCTCCGGAACACTGAAGCTTTCTTT

J gene: TRBJ2-3
D gene: NA
clone size: NA
V gene: TRBV5-1
CDR3 protein: CASSLGLITSTDTQYF
CDR3 DNA: TGCGCCAGCAGCTTGGGCCTAATTACTAGCACAGATACGCAGTATTTT

J gene: TRBJ2-3
D gene: TRBD1
clone size: few
V gene: TRBV6-6
CDR3 protein: CASSYRDSYTDTQYF
CDR3 DNA: TGTGCCAGCAGTTACCGGGACAGTTACACAGATACGCAGTATTTT

J gene: TRBJ1-2
D gene: NA
clone size: NA
V gene: TRBV28
CDR3 protein: CATRIPTGPVGYTF
CDR3 DNA: TGTGCCACTCGAATACCCACAGGGCCGGTTGGCTACACCTTC

J gene: TRBJ2-7
D gene: TRBD2
clone size: NA
V gene: TRBV5-8
CDR3 protein: CASSLGSGRAQREQYF
CDR3 DNA: TGTGCCAGCAGCTTGGGTAGCGGGAGGGCCCAACGGGAGCAGTACTTC

J gene: TRBJ2-3
D gene: NA
clone size: NA
V gene: TRBV5-1
CDR3 protein: CASSLGGDSTDTQYF
CDR3 DNA: TGCGCCAGCAGCTTGGGCGGGGATAGCACAGATACGCAGTATTTT

J gene: TRBJ1-1
D gene: NA
clone size: NA
V gene: TRBV28
CDR3 protein: CASSLTDIPEAFF
CDR3 DNA: TGTGCCAGCAGTTTAACGGACATCCCTGAAGCTTTCTTT

J gene: TRBJ1-4
D gene: NA
clone size: NA
V gene: TRBV28
CDR3 protein: CASSLLGRATNEKLFF
CDR3 DNA: TGTGCCAGCAGCCTTCTTGGGCGTGCAACTAATGAAAAACTGTTTTTT

J gene: TRBJ1-5
D gene: TRBD1
clone size: few
V gene: TRBV7-7
CDR3 protein: CASSTRTGDSNQPQHF
CDR3 DNA: TGTGCTAGCAGCACTAGGACAGGGGATAGCAATCAGCCCCAGCATTTT

J gene: TRBJ2-7
D gene: TRBD2
clone size: NA
V gene: TRBV7-8
CDR3 protein: CASSAWTSDPYEQYF
CDR3 DNA: TGTGCCAGCAGCGCCTGGACTAGCGACCCCTACGAGCAGTACTTC

J gene: TRBJ2-4
D gene: NA
clone size: NA
V gene: TRBV19
CDR3 protein: CASRDDRGKNIQYF
CDR3 DNA: TGTGCCAGTAGGGATGACCGCGGGAAAAACATTCAGTACTTC

J gene: TRBJ1-1
D gene: NA
clone size: NA
V gene: TRBV20-1
CDR3 protein: CSASLLGHLPMNTEAFF
CDR3 DNA: TGCAGTGCTAGTTTACTCGGACACCTACCTATGAACACTGAAGCTTTCTTT

J gene: TRBJ2-1
D gene: TRBD2
clone size: NA
V gene: TRBV5-1
CDR3 protein: CASSLSPGLARSYNEQFF
CDR3 DNA: TGCGCCAGCAGCTTAAGTCCGGGACTAGCGAGATCCTACAATGAGCAGTTCTTC

J gene: TRBJ1-6
D gene: TRBD1
clone size: NA
V gene: TRBV7-3
CDR3 protein: CASSWTGGGSPLHF
CDR3 DNA: TGTGCCAGCAGCTGGACAGGGGGGGGTTCACCCCTCCACTTT

J gene: TRBJ1-5
D gene: TRBD1
clone size: NA
V gene: TRBV28
CDR3 protein: CASSWGTGGLNQPQHF
CDR3 DNA: TGTGCCAGCAGTTGGGGGACAGGGGGCTTGAATCAGCCCCAGCATTTT

J gene: TRBJ2-1
D gene: NA
clone size: NA
V gene: TRBV19
CDR3 protein: CASSIDNEIESEQFF
CDR3 DNA: TGTGCCAGTAGTATAGACAATGAGATAGAGAGTGAGCAGTTCTTC

J gene: TRBJ2-1
D gene: TRBD1
clone size: few
V gene: TRBV19
CDR3 protein: CASQGTGINEQFF
CDR3 DNA: TGTGCCAGTCAGGGGACAGGGATCAATGAGCAGTTCTTC

J gene: TRBJ2-3
D gene: TRBD2
clone size: NA
V gene: TRBV28
CDR3 protein: CASSPGGTSGTDTQYF
CDR3 DNA: TGTGCCAGCAGCCCGGGAGGGACTAGCGGCACAGATACGCAGTATTTT

J gene: TRBJ2-1
D gene: NA
clone size: NA
V gene: TRBV21-1
CDR3 protein: CASSKSRGRARRDEQFF
CDR3 DNA: TGTGCCAGCAGCAAAAGTAGAGGGAGGGCCAGGCGGGATGAGCAGTTCTTC

J gene: TRBJ1-3
D gene: NA
clone size: NA
V gene: TRBV27
CDR3 protein: CASRSGGNTIYF
CDR3 DNA: TGTGCCAGCAGATCTGGCGGAAACACCATATATTTT

J gene: TRBJ2-1
D gene: TRBD2
clone size: NA
V gene: TRBV29-1
CDR3 protein: CSVGGLAGVAEQFF
CDR3 DNA: TGCAGCGTTGGCGGACTAGCGGGAGTCGCTGAGCAGTTCTTC

J gene: TRBJ1-1
D gene: TRBD1
clone size: NA
V gene: TRBV5-1
CDR3 protein: CASSSRGQLDTEAFF
CDR3 DNA: TGCGCCAGCAGCTCGAGGGGACAGCTAGACACTGAAGCTTTCTTT

J gene: TRBJ2-1
D gene: TRBD2
clone size: NA
V gene: TRBV28
CDR3 protein: CASSLRWGSGRRSYNEQFF
CDR3 DNA: TGTGCCAGCAGTTTGAGGTGGGGTAGCGGGAGACGGTCCTACAATGAGCAGTTCTTC

J gene: TRBJ1-1
D gene: NA
clone size: NA
V gene: TRBV5-8
CDR3 protein: CASTRNRFPENTEAFF
CDR3 DNA: TGTGCCAGCACCCGAAACCGGTTCCCCGAAAACACTGAAGCTTTCTTT

J gene: TRBJ2-6
D gene: TRBD1
clone size: few
V gene: TRBV10-3
CDR3 protein: CAISRDRAPGANVLTF
CDR3 DNA: TGTGCCATCAGTCGGGACAGGGCCCCTGGGGCCAACGTCCTGACTTTC